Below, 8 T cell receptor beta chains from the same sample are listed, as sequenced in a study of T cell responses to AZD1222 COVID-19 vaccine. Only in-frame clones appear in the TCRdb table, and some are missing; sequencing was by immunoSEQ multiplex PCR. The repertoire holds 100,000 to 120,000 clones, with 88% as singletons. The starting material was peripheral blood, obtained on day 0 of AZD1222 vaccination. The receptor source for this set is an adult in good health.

CDR3 coding DNA: TGTGCCAGCTCACCATTAGTTGATCAGCCCCAGCATTTT. Its protein product is CASSPLVDQPQHF. V usage is TRBV18 and J usage is TRBJ1-5; D ambiguous. With 2 bases removed from V and 5 bases from J, the gap between germline ends came to 7 bases. The CDR3 extends over 13 amino acids. Germline CDR1 and CDR2: KGHSH and LQKENI.

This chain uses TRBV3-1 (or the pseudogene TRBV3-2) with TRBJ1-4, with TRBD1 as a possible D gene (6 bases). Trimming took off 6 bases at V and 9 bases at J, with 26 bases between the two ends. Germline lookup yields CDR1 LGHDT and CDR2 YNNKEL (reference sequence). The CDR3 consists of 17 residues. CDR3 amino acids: CASSLSGGPAYGKKLFF. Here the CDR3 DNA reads TGTGCCAGCAGTCTTTCCGGGGGGCCCGCATACGGGAAAAAACTGTTTTTT.

The CDR3 spells CASSAESNRVGNEQFF. CDR3 sequence (DNA): TGTGCCAGCAGTGCGGAAAGCAATAGGGTTGGGAATGAGCAGTTCTTC. This chain joins TRBV2 and TRBJ2-1, with unresolved D. This CDR3 is 16 amino acids long. Germline CDR1 is SNHLY and CDR2 is FYNNEI. The V end was cut by 4 bases, the J end by 7 bases, with 20 bases between.

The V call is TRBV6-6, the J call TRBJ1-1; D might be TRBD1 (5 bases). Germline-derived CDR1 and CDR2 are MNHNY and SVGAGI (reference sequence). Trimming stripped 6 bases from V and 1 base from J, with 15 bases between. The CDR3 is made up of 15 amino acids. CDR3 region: CASSRVGLENTEAFF. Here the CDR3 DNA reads TGTGCCAGCAGCCGCGTGGGACTGGAGAACACTGAAGCTTTCTTT.

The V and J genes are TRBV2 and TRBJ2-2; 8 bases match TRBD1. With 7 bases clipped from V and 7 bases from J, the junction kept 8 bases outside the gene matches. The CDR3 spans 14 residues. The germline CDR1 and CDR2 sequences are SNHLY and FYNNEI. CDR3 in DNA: TGTGCCAGCAAAGGAGGACAGGGAATCGGGGAGCTGTTTTTT. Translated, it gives CASKGGQGIGELFF.

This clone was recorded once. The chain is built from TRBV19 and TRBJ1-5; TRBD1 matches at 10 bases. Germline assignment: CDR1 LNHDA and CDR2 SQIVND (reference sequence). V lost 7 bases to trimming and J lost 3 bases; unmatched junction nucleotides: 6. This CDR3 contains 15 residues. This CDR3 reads CASKGGQGYNQPQHF. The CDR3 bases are TGTGCCAGTAAAGGGGGACAGGGGTACAATCAGCCCCAGCATTTT.

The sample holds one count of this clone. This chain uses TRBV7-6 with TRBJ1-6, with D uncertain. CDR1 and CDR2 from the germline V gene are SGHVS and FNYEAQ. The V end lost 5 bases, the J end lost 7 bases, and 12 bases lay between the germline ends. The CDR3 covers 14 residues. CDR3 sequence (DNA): TGTGCCAGCAGCGGACGAAACACCAATTCACCCCTCCACTTT. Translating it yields CASSGRNTNSPLHF. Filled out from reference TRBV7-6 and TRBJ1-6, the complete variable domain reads GAGVSQSPRYKVTKRGQDVALRCDPISGHVSLYWYRQALGQGPEFLTYFNYEAQQDKSGLPNDRFSAERPEGSISTLTIQRTEQRDSAMYRCASSGRNTNSPLHFGNGTRLTVT.

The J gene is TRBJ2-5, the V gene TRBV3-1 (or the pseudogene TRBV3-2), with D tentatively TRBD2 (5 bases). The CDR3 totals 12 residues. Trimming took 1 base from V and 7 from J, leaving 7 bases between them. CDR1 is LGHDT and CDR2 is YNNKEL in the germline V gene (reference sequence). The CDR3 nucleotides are TGTGCCAGCAGCCAAGTTGCGGGGACCCAGTACTTC. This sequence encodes CASSQVAGTQYF.